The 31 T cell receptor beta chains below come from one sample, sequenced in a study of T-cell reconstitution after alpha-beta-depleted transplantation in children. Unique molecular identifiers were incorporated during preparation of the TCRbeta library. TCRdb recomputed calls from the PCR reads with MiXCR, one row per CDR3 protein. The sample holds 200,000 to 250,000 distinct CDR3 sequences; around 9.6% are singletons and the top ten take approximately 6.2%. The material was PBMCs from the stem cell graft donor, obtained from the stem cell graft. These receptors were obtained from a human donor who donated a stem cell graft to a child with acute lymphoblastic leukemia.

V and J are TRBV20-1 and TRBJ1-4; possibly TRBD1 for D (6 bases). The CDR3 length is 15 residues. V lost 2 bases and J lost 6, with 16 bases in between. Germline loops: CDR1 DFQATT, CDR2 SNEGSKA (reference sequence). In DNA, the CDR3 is TGCAGTGCTAGACGTAGAGGCAGGGGTGATGAAAAACTGTTTTTT. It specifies CSARRRGRGDEKLFF.

The CDR3 region is CASSQDGGANQPQHF. The DNA for the CDR3 is TGCGCCAGCAGCCAAGACGGCGGAGCCAATCAGCCCCAGCATTTT. The chain is built from TRBV4-3 and TRBJ1-5; no clear D. Trimming removed 0 bases at V and 3 bases at J, with 9 bases between. This CDR3 has 15 residues. CDR1 LGHNA and CDR2 YSLEER come from the germline V gene.

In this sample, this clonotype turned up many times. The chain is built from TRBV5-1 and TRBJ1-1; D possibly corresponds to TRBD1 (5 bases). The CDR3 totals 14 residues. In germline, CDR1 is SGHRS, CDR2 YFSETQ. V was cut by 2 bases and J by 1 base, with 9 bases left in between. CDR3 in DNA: TGCGCCAGCAGCTTTCAAGGGGAGAACACTGAAGCTTTCTTT. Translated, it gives CASSFQGENTEAFF.

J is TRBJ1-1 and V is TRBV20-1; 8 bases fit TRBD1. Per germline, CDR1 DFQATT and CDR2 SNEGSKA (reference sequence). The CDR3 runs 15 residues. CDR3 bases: TGCAGCCTTCTTCCACCACAGGGGGTAGGCACTGAAGCTTTCTTT. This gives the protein CSLLPPQGVGTEAFF.

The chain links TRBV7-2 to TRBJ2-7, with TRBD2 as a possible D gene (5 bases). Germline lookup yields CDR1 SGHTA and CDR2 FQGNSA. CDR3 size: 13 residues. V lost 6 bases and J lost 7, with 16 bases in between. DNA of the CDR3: TGTGCCAGCAGATTTACCGGGCCGGGGGAGCAGTACTTC. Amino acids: CASRFTGPGEQYF.

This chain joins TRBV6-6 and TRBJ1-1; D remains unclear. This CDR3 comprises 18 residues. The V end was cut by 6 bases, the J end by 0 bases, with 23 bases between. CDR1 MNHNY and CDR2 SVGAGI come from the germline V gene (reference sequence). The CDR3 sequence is CASRFLGGARTMNTEAFF. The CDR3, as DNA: TGTGCCAGCAGATTTCTGGGAGGAGCCAGAACTATGAACACTGAAGCTTTCTTT.

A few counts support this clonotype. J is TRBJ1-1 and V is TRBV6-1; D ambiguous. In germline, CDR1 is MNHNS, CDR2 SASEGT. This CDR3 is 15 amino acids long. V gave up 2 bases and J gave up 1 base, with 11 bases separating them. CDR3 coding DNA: TGTGCCAGCAGTGAACCCCCCCCAGAGAACACTGAAGCTTTCTTT. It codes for CASSEPPPENTEAFF.

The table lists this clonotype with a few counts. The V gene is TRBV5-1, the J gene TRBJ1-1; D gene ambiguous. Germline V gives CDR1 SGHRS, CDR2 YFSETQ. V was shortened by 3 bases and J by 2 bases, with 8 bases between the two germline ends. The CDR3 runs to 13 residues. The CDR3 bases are TGCGCCAGCAGCTCTACGGATAACACTGAAGCTTTCTTT. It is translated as CASSSTDNTEAFF.

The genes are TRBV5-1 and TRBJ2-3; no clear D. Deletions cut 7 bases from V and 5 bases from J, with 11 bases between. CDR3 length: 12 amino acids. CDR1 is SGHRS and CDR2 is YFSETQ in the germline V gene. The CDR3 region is CASQAGRDTQYF. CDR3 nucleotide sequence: TGCGCCAGCCAAGCAGGACGAGATACGCAGTATTTT. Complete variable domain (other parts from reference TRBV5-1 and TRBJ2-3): KAGVTQTPRYLIKTRGQQVTLSCSPISGHRSVSWYQQTPGQGLQFLFEYFSETQRNKGNFPGRFSGRQFSNSRSEMNVSTLELGDSALYLCASQAGRDTQYFGPGTRLTVL.

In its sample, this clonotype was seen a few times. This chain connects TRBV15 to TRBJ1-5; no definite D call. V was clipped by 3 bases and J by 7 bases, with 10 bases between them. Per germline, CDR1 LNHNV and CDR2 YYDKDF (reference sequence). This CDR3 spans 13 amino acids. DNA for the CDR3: TGTGCCACCAGCAGTGGTCTGCGGCAGCCCCAGCATTTT. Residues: CATSSGLRQPQHF. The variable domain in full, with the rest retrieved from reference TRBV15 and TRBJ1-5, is DAMVIQNPRYQVTQFGKPVTLSCSQTLNHNVMYWYQQKSSQAPKLLFHYYDKDFNNEADTPDNFQSRRPNTSFCFLDIRSPGLGDTAMYLCATSSGLRQPQHFGDGTRLSIL.

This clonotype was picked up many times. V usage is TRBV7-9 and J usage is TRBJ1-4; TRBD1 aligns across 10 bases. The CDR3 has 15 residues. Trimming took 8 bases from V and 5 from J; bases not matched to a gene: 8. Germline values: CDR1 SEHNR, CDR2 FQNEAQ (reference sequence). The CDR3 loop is CASSPPGQGNEKLFF. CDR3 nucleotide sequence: TGTGCCAGCTCACCCCCGGGACAGGGGAATGAAAAACTGTTTTTT.

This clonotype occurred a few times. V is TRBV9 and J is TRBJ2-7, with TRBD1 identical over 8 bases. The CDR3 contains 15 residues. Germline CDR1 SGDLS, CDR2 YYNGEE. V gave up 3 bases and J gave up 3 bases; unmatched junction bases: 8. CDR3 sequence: CASSGGTGPFYEQYF. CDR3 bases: TGTGCCAGCAGCGGCGGGACAGGACCTTTCTACGAGCAGTACTTC.

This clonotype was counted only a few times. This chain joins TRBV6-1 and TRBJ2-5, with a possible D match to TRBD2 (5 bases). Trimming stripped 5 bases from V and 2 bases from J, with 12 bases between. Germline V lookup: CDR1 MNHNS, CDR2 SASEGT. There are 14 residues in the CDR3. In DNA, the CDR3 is TGTGCCAGCAGTCCGAGGGCACCGCAAGAGACCCAGTACTTC. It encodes CASSPRAPQETQYF.

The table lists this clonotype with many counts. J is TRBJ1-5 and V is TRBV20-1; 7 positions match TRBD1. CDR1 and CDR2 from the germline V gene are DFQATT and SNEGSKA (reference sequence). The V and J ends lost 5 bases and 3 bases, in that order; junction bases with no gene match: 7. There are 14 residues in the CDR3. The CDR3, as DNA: TGCAGTGCTCACCTAGGACAGGTCAATCAGCCCCAGCATTTT. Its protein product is CSAHLGQVNQPQHF.

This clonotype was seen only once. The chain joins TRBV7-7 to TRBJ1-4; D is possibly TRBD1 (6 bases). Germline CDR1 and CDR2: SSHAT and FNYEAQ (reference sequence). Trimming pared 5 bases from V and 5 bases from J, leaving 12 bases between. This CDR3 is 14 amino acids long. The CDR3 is CASSPDGTNEKLFF. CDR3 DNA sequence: TGTGCCAGCAGCCCAGACGGGACAAATGAAAAACTGTTTTTT.

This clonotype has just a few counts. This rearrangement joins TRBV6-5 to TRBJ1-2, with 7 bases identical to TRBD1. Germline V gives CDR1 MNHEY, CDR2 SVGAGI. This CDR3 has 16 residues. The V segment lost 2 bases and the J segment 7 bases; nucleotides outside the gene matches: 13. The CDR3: CASSYGNQQGMIGYTF. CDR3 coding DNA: TGTGCCAGCAGTTACGGTAACCAACAGGGGATGATTGGCTACACCTTC.

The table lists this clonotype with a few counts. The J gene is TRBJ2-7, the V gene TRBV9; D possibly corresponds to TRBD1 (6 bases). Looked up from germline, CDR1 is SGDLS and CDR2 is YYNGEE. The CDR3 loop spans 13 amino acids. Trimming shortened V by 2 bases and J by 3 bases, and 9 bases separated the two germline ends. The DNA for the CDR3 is TGTGCCAGCAGCGTTGGACAGCGCTACGAGCAGTACTTC. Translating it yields CASSVGQRYEQYF.

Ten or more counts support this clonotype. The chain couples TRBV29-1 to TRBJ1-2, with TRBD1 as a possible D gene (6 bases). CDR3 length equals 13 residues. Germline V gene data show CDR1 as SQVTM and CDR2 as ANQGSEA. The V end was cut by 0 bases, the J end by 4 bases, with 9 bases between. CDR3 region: CSVEDHRAYGYTF. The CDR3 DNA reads TGCAGCGTTGAAGATCACAGGGCCTATGGCTACACCTTC.

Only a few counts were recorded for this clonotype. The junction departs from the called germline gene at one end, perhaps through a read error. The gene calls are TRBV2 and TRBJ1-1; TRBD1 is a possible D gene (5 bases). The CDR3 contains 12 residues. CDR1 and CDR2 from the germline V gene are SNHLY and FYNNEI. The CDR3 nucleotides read TGTGCCAGCAGTGAAGCGGGATATCAGGGAGGGTTT. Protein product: CASSEAGYQGGF.

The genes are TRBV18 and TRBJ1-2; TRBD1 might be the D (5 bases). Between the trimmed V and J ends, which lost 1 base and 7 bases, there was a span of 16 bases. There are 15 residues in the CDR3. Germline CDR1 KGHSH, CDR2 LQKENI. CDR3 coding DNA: TGTGCCAGCTCACCACAGTCCAGGGACTTCTCTGGCTACACCTTC. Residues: CASSPQSRDFSGYTF. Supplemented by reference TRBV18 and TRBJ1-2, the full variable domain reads NAGVMQNPRHLVRRRGQEARLRCSPMKGHSHVYWYRQLPEEGLKFMVYLQKENIIDESGMPKERFSAEFPKEGPSILRIQQVVRGDSAAYFCASSPQSRDFSGYTFGSGTRLTVV.

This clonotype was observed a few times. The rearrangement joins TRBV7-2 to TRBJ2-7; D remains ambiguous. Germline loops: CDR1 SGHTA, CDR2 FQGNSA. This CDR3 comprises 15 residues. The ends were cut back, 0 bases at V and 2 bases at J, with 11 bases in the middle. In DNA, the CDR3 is TGTGCCAGCAGCTTAGCGGCGAAACCCCCCTACGAGCAGTACTTC. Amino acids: CASSLAAKPPYEQYF.

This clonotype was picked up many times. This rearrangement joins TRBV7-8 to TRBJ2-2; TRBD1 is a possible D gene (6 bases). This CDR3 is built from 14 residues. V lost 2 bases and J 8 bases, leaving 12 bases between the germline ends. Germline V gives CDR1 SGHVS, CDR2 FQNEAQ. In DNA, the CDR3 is TGTGCCAGCAGCTTAAACAGGGCTGAGGGGGAGCTGTTTTTT. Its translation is CASSLNRAEGELFF.

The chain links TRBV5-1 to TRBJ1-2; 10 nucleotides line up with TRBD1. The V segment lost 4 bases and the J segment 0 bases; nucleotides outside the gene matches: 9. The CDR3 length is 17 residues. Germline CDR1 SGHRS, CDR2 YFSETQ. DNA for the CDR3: TGCGCCAGCAGCCGCCCGGGACAGGGGACCACTAACTATGGCTACACCTTC. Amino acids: CASSRPGQGTTNYGYTF.

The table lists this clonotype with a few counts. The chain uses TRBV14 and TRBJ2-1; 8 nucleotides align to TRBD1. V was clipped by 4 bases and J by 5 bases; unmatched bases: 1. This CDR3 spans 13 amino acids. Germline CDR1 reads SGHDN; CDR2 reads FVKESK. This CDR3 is CASSRTGNNEQFF. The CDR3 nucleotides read TGTGCCAGCAGCCGGACAGGGAACAATGAGCAGTTCTTC.

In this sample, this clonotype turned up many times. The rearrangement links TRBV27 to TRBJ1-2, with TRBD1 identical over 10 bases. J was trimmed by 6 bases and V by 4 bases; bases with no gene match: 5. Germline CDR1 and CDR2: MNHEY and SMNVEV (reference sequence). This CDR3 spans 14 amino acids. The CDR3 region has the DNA TGTGCCAGCAGTTCCAGACAGGGGGCGGATGGCTACACCTTC. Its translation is CASSSRQGADGYTF.

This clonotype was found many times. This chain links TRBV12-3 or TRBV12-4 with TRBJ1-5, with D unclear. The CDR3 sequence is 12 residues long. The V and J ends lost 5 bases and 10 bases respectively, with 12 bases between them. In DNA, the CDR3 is TGTGCCAGCAGTGGATTGGAATCACCCCAGCATTTT. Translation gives CASSGLESPQHF.

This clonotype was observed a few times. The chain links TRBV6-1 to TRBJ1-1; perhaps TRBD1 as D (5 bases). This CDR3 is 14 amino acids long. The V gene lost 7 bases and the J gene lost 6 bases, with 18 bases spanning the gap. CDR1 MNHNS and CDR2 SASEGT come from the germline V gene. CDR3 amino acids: CASTSGAGTAEAFF. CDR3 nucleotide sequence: TGTGCCAGCACCTCCGGCGCAGGGACGGCTGAAGCTTTCTTT.

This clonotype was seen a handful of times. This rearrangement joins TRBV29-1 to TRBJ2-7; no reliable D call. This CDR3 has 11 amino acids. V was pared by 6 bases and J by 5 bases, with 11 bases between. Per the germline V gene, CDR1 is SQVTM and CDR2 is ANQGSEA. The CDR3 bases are TGCAGCGTGATCTGGACCCACGAGCAGTACTTC. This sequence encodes CSVIWTHEQYF.

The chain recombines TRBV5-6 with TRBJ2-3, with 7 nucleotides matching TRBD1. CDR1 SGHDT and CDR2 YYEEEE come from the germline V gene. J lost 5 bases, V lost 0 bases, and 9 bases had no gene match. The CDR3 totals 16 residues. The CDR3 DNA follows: TGTGCCAGCAGCTTGGAAATTCTAGGGGGCAAAGATACGCAGTATTTT. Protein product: CASSLEILGGKDTQYF.

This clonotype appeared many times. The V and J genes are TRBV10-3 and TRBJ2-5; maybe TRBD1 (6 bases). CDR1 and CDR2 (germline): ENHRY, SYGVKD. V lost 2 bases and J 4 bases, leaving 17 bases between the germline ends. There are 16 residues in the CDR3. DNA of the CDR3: TGTGCCATCAGTGAGGCCACAGGGTCGGGTGCAGAGACCCAGTACTTC. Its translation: CAISEATGSGAETQYF.

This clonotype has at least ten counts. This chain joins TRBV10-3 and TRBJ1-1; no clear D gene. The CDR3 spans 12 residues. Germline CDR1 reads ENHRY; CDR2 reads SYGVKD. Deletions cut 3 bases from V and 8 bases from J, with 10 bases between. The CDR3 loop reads CAISDNGREAFF. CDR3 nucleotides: TGTGCCATCAGTGACAACGGGAGAGAAGCTTTCTTT.